One sample yielded the 5 T cell receptor beta chains listed below, sequenced in a study of cytomegalovirus exposure and HLA in healthy donors. In the PCR, 60 Vbeta and 13 Jbeta primers were used. The table came from immunoSEQ multiplex PCR; TCRdb's copy has only in-frame clones and leaves some out. The table shows around 160,000 clones, with about three quarters occurring only once. Sequencing input: PBMCs. These TCRs come from a middle-aged woman in good health and CMV-seropositive.

The rearrangement joins TRBV5-1 to TRBJ2-7; D uncertain. CDR3 size: 14 residues. V was shortened by 4 bases and J by 5 bases, with 16 bases between the two germline ends. The germline gives CDR1 SGHRS, CDR2 YFSETQ. The CDR3: CASSTTGDTHEQYF. CDR3 nucleotide sequence: TGCGCCAGCAGCACGACCGGTGACACCCACGAGCAGTACTTC.

The genes are TRBV7-6 and TRBJ2-6; 11 bases are a match to TRBD1. Germline V gene data show CDR1 as SGHVS and CDR2 as FNYEAQ. V was pared by 0 bases and J by 2 bases, with 3 bases of the junction left unmatched. The CDR3 is 18 residues long. The DNA of the CDR3 is TGTGCCAGCAGCTTAGCTCCGGGACAGGGGGCTGGGGCCAACGTCCTGACTTTC. Its translation is CASSLAPGQGAGANVLTF.

The chain recombines TRBV10-1 with TRBJ2-1; tentative D call: TRBD2 (6 bases). This CDR3 comprises 15 residues. The V gene's germline CDR1 is WNHNN and CDR2 SYGVQD (reference sequence). V lost 3 bases to trimming and J lost 7 bases, with 16 bases between them. CDR3 nucleotide sequence: TGCGCCAGCAGTGATAGCGGCTTCCTTCAAAATGAGCAGTTCTTC. Its translation: CASSDSGFLQNEQFF.

This clone showed up just a few times. V gene TRBV6-5 combines with J gene TRBJ1-4; TRBD1 is a possible D gene (6 bases). Germline-derived CDR1 and CDR2 are MNHEY and SVGAGI. V was pared by 6 bases and J by 1 base, with 12 bases between. This CDR3 region has 15 residues. CDR3 bases: TGTGCCAGCAGGGGGGCAGGGTTAACTAATGAAAAACTGTTTTTT. Its protein is CASRGAGLTNEKLFF.

This chain links TRBV19 with TRBJ1-5, with D unresolved. Per the germline V gene, CDR1 is LNHDA and CDR2 is SQIVND (reference sequence). Trimming cost V 2 bases and J 0 bases, with 5 bases left between them. The CDR3 spans 14 residues. As DNA, the CDR3 is TGTGCCAGTAGTATAACAGTTAGCAATCAGCCCCAGCATTTT. This translates into CASSITVSNQPQHF.